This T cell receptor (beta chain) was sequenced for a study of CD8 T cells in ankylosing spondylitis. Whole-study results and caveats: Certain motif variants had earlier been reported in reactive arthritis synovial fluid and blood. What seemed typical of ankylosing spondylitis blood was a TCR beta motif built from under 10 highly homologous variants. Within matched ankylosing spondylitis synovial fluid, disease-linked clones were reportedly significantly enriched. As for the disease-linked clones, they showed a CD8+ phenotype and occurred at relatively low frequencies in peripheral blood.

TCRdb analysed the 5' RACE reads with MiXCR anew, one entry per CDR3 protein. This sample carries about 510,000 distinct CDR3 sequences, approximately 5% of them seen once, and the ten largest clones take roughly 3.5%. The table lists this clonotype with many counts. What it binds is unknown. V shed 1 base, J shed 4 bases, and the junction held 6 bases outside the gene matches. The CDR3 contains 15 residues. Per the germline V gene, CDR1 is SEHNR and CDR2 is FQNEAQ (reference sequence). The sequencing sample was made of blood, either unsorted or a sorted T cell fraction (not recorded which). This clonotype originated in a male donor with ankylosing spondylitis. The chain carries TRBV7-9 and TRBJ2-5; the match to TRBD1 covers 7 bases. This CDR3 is CASSLDRGFAETQYF. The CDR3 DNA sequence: TGTGCCAGCAGCTTAGACAGGGGCTTTGCAGAGACCCAGTACTTC.